This T cell receptor (beta chain) was found in a study of Graves' ophthalmopathy and Graves' hyperthyroidism. The study's findings and limits: For separating ophthalmopathy from stable hyperthyroidism, a 13-signature model gave about 90% sensitivity and 65% to 82% specificity.

RNA transcripts were the source from which TCR beta CDR3 regions were amplified. Second-round multiplex PCR came after first-round RT-PCR with HTBI primers. Each CDR3 protein is one row after TCRdb ran MiXCR on the multiplex PCR reads. The sample lists 680,000 or so distinct CDR3 sequences, over 20% occurring once. This clonotype was seen many times. Its specificity is unknown. From germline, CDR1 is GTSNPN and CDR2 SVGIG (reference sequence). The CDR3 contains 13 residues. Deletions cut 4 bases from V and 0 bases from J, with 9 bases between. This rearrangement joins TRBV30 to TRBJ1-2; TRBD1 is a possible D gene (5 bases). This receptor was obtained from a woman aged 18-35 years with stable Graves' hyperthyroidism. Some clones in this sample may be carry-over from other donors' samples. Sequenced sample: peripheral blood. The CDR3 nucleotides read TGTGCCTGGAACCAGGACACTAACTATGGCTACACCTTC. Its translation: CAWNQDTNYGYTF.